This T cell receptor beta chain was profiled in a study of technical replicates of blood from a few donors. The V and J ends lost 5 bases and 6 bases respectively, with 8 bases between them. Germline V gene sequence: CDR1 SGHNT, CDR2 YENEEA. The CDR3 has 11 amino acids. The repertoire was sequenced with immunoSEQ multiplex PCR; TCRdb's copy has only in-frame clones and lacks some. The sample lists 70,000 to 95,000 clones, just under 95% occurring once. The clonotype comes from a human donor in good health. The V gene is TRBV11-3, the J gene TRBJ2-7; the D is unclear. Sequenced material: T cells isolated from PBMCs. CDR3 sequence: CASSTRSEQYF. DNA of the CDR3: TGTGCCAGCAGCACCAGATCCGAGCAGTACTTC.